A selection of T cell receptor beta chains follows, all from one sample in a study of blood T cell repertoires in COVID-19. Sequenced by immunoSEQ multiplex PCR; TCRdb stores in-frame clones only, minus some. The table has about 220,000 clones, approximately 84% seen once. What was sequenced was peripheral blood. These TCRs come from a woman in her sixties or seventies with acute or convalescent COVID-19. The CDR3 runs from the conserved cysteine through the conserved F or W. D genes are given only for firm matches. Some rows mark clone size as missing; the rest say once, few, many or name a class of expanded clone.

length: 14; V: TRBV5-1; D: TRBD1; J: TRBJ1-6; size: .; CDR3: CASGTGIRDSPLHF; DNA: TGCGCCAGCGGGACAGGGATTCGGGATTCACCCCTCCACTTT
length: 14; V: TRBV4-3; D: .; J: TRBJ1-2; size: .; CDR3: CASSQITGSYGYTF; DNA: TGCGCCAGCAGCCAAATTACGGGGTCCTATGGCTACACCTTC
length: 14; V: TRBV3-1/TRBV3-2; D: TRBD1; J: TRBJ1-1; size: .; CDR3: CASSTTGRNTEAFF; DNA: TGTGCCAGCAGCACGACAGGGCGAAACACTGAAGCTTTCTTT
length: 13; V: TRBV5-6; D: .; J: TRBJ2-2; size: .; CDR3: CASSLGDTGELFF; DNA: TGTGCCAGCAGCTTAGGAGACACCGGGGAGCTGTTTTTT
length: 14; V: TRBV10-3; D: .; J: TRBJ2-7; size: .; CDR3: CAISESGRGYEQYF; DNA: TGTGCCATCAGTGAGTCAGGAAGGGGTTACGAGCAGTACTTC
length: 14; V: TRBV18; D: TRBD1; J: TRBJ1-4; size: .; CDR3: CASSPDRGDEKLFF; DNA: TGTGCCAGCTCACCAGACAGGGGTGATGAAAAACTGTTTTTT
length: 16; V: TRBV5-5; D: TRBD2; J: TRBJ2-2; size: once; CDR3: CASSRGLAGRTGELFF; DNA: TGTGCCAGCAGCAGGGGACTAGCGGGAAGAACCGGGGAGCTGTTTTTT
length: 12; V: TRBV19; D: TRBD2; J: TRBJ2-1; size: .; CDR3: CATASGGGAQFF; DNA: TGTGCCACCGCTAGCGGGGGAGGTGCGCAGTTCTTC
length: 16; V: TRBV11-2; D: .; J: TRBJ1-6; size: .; CDR3: CASSFRAGGGDSPLHF; DNA: TGTGCCAGCAGCTTCAGGGCAGGCGGGGGGGATTCACCCCTCCACTTT
length: 14; V: TRBV3-1/TRBV3-2; D: .; J: TRBJ1-2; size: .; CDR3: CASSQETGLLGYTF; DNA: TGTGCCAGCAGCCAAGAAACAGGGTTGCTTGGCTACACCTTC
length: 14; V: TRBV27; D: .; J: TRBJ1-4; size: .; CDR3: CASSFGPTNEKLFF; DNA: TGTGCCAGCAGTTTTGGGCCAACTAATGAAAAACTGTTTTTT
length: 15; V: TRBV28; D: TRBD1; J: TRBJ1-2; size: .; CDR3: CASSPPGQGGYGYTF; DNA: TGTGCCAGCAGCCCCCCGGGACAGGGTGGGTATGGCTACACCTTC
length: 12; V: TRBV24-1; D: .; J: TRBJ2-3; size: once; CDR3: CATSGVTDTQYF; DNA: TGTGCCACCAGTGGCGTCACAGATACGCAGTATTTT
length: 15; V: TRBV28; D: .; J: TRBJ2-2; size: .; CDR3: CASRTLRTNTGELFF; DNA: TGTGCCAGCAGAACGCTGAGAACGAACACCGGGGAGCTGTTTTTT
length: 14; V: TRBV2; D: TRBD1; J: TRBJ1-6; size: .; CDR3: CASSRDRDNSPLHF; DNA: TGTGCCAGCAGTCGGGACAGAGATAATTCACCCCTCCACTTT
length: 15; V: TRBV6-6; D: TRBD1; J: TRBJ1-5; size: .; CDR3: CASNARDSLNQPQHF; DNA: TGTGCCAGCAACGCCCGGGACAGTCTCAATCAGCCCCAGCATTTT
length: 18; V: TRBV5-1; D: TRBD2; J: TRBJ2-1; size: .; CDR3: CASSQGLAGGYSYNEQFF; DNA: TGCGCCAGCAGCCAGGGACTAGCGGGGGGGTACTCCTACAATGAGCAGTTCTTC
length: 16; V: TRBV5-4; D: TRBD2; J: TRBJ2-3; size: .; CDR3: CASSLTSGGVVDTQYF; DNA: TGTGCCAGCAGCTTGACTAGCGGGGGGGTGGTGGATACGCAGTATTTT
length: 17; V: TRBV5-1; D: .; J: TRBJ1-2; size: .; CDR3: CASSSAAFWTAHSGYTF; DNA: TGCGCCAGCAGCTCGGCGGCGTTCTGGACAGCCCACTCTGGCTACACCTTC
length: 11; V: TRBV30; D: .; J: TRBJ1-2; size: .; CDR3: CAWSARDGYTF; DNA: TGTGCCTGGAGTGCGAGGGATGGCTACACCTTC
length: 14; V: TRBV7-2; D: .; J: TRBJ1-1; size: .; CDR3: CASSLNRVHTEAFF; DNA: TGTGCCAGCAGCTTAAACAGGGTGCACACTGAAGCTTTCTTT
length: 11; V: TRBV20-1; D: .; J: TRBJ2-7; size: few; CDR3: CSVGSNYEQYF; DNA: TGCAGTGTAGGGAGCAACTACGAGCAGTACTTC
length: 13; V: TRBV11-2; D: .; J: TRBJ1-2; size: .; CDR3: CASSLYSNYGYTF; DNA: TGTGCCAGCAGCTTATACAGCAACTATGGCTACACCTTC
length: 16; V: TRBV19; D: TRBD2; J: TRBJ2-1; size: .; CDR3: CASTPSGGADYNEQFF; DNA: TGTGCCAGTACCCCTAGCGGGGGGGCGGACTACAATGAGCAGTTCTTC
length: 15; V: TRBV9; D: TRBD1; J: TRBJ1-3; size: .; CDR3: CASSRQGSSGNTIYF; DNA: TGTGCCAGCAGCAGACAGGGAAGCTCCGGAAACACCATATATTTT
length: 13; V: TRBV29-1; D: .; J: TRBJ2-7; size: .; CDR3: CSVDNLGAEEQYF; DNA: TGCAGCGTTGATAATCTAGGGGCGGAAGAGCAGTACTTC
length: 13; V: TRBV10-3; D: .; J: TRBJ2-7; size: .; CDR3: CAISGRQAYEQYF; DNA: TGTGCCATCAGTGGCCGACAGGCCTACGAGCAGTACTTC
length: 14; V: TRBV7-2; D: .; J: TRBJ1-4; size: .; CDR3: CASSLGFANEKLFF; DNA: TGTGCCAGCAGCTTAGGGTTTGCGAATGAAAAACTGTTTTTT
length: 18; V: TRBV6-6; D: TRBD1; J: TRBJ2-1; size: .; CDR3: CASSPAGQDASSYNEQFF; DNA: TGTGCCAGCAGTCCTGCAGGACAGGACGCCAGCTCCTACAATGAGCAGTTCTTC
length: 13; V: TRBV7-2; D: .; J: TRBJ2-5; size: once; CDR3: CASSLAGIETQYF; DNA: TGTGCCAGCAGCTTAGCCGGTATTGAGACCCAGTACTTC
length: 12; V: TRBV11-2; D: .; J: TRBJ1-2; size: .; CDR3: CASSSQGSGYTF; DNA: TGTGCCAGCAGCTCACAGGGAAGTGGCTACACCTTC
length: 16; V: TRBV11-2; D: TRBD1; J: TRBJ2-2; size: .; CDR3: CASSPSGQGASGELFF; DNA: TGTGCCAGCAGCCCTAGTGGACAGGGGGCTTCCGGGGAGCTGTTTTTT
length: 14; V: TRBV6-5; D: .; J: TRBJ1-1; size: once; CDR3: CASSYREVNTEAFF; DNA: TGTGCCAGCAGTTACAGGGAGGTAAACACTGAAGCTTTCTTT
length: 15; V: TRBV9; D: .; J: TRBJ1-2; size: .; CDR3: CASSEGPGTIGGYTF; DNA: TGTGCCAGCAGCGAAGGGCCAGGGACAATCGGTGGCTACACCTTC
length: 15; V: TRBV5-4; D: TRBD1; J: TRBJ1-1; size: .; CDR3: CASSLWTGLDTEAFF; DNA: TGTGCCAGCAGCCTCTGGACAGGGCTAGACACTGAAGCTTTCTTT
length: 16; V: TRBV7-2; D: TRBD2; J: TRBJ2-7; size: .; CDR3: CASSLVASGGTYEQYF; DNA: TGTGCCAGCAGCTTAGTAGCCAGCGGGGGTACCTACGAGCAGTACTTC
length: 13; V: TRBV5-6; D: TRBD1; J: TRBJ1-2; size: .; CDR3: CASSYGQGGGYTF; DNA: TGTGCCAGCAGCTATGGACAGGGGGGTGGCTACACCTTC